This passage covers 16 T cell receptor beta chains from one sample sequenced in a study of blood T cell repertoires in COVID-19. The repertoire was sequenced with immunoSEQ multiplex PCR; TCRdb's copy has only in-frame clones and lacks some. The sample comprises 100,000 to 150,000 clones, 79% of which are singletons, and 30% to 45% rests with the top ten. Input material: peripheral blood. Receptors were obtained from a middle-aged man with active or convalescent COVID-19.

This clone has more than one count but fewer than ten. This chain links TRBV2 with TRBJ1-2, with a tentative D call TRBD1 (5 bases). This CDR3 has 13 amino acids. Germline CDR1 and CDR2: SNHLY and FYNNEI. V was shortened by 9 bases and J by 8 bases, with 19 bases between the two germline ends. The CDR3: CASGRGKIQGYTF. The DNA for the CDR3 is TGTGCCAGTGGGAGGGGCAAGATACAGGGCTACACCTTC.

The chain employs TRBV4-2 and TRBJ1-2; TRBD1 aligns across 8 bases. CDR3 length: 15 amino acids. Germline V lookup: CDR1 LGHNA, CDR2 YNFKEQ. Trimming took 3 bases from V and 4 from J; bases not matched to a gene: 7. The DNA of the CDR3 is TGTGCCAGCAGCCACCCCGGGACAGGCCTCTATGGCTACACCTTC. Its translation is CASSHPGTGLYGYTF.

V gene TRBV19 combines with J gene TRBJ1-1; D might be TRBD1 (6 bases). Germline V gene data show CDR1 as LNHDA and CDR2 as SQIVND (reference sequence). CDR3 length equals 13 residues. V gave up 6 bases and J gave up 1 base, with 9 bases separating them. This CDR3 is CASRLQGNTEAFF. In DNA, the CDR3 is TGTGCCAGTAGGCTACAGGGGAACACTGAAGCTTTCTTT.

The rearrangement joins TRBV14 to TRBJ2-5; D is perhaps TRBD2 (5 bases). The CDR3 totals 14 residues. Trimming stripped 4 bases from V and 4 bases from J, with 13 bases between. Germline V gene data show CDR1 as SGHDN and CDR2 as FVKESK. In DNA form, the CDR3 reads TGTGCCAGCAGCCCGCCGGGGTCAGGAGAGACCCAGTACTTC. It is translated as CASSPPGSGETQYF.

The table lists this clone with a count of one. The CDR3 sequence is CASSQDTSGTQYF. In DNA form, the CDR3 reads TGTGCCAGCAGCCAAGATACCTCGGGGACGCAGTATTTT. This chain uses TRBV3-1 (or the pseudogene TRBV3-2) with TRBJ2-3; maybe TRBD2 (5 bases). Germline V gene lookup returns CDR1 LGHDT and CDR2 YNNKEL (reference sequence). The CDR3 spans 13 residues. V lost 0 bases and J 9 bases, leaving 10 bases between the germline ends.

This clone was recorded at least ten times. The CDR3 nucleotides read TGTGCCAGTAGGCGGGGGGATGGAGATACGCAGTATTTT. Protein product: CASRRGDGDTQYF. The chain links TRBV3-1 (or the pseudogene TRBV3-2) to TRBJ2-3; the match to TRBD2 covers 8 bases. There are 13 residues in the CDR3. Per germline, CDR1 LGHDT and CDR2 YNNKEL (reference sequence). Unmatched junction bases numbered 7, after V lost 9 bases and J lost 5 bases.

The V call is TRBV10-3, the J call TRBJ1-1; TRBD1 aligns across 7 bases. The V and J ends lost 10 bases and 5 bases, in that order; junction bases with no gene match: 13. This CDR3 has 14 residues. Germline lookup yields CDR1 ENHRY and CDR2 SYGVKD. As DNA, the CDR3 is TGTGCCACCCTCGATGAGGGACAGAGAACTGAAGCTTTCTTT. This sequence encodes CATLDEGQRTEAFF.

V usage is TRBV25-1 and J usage is TRBJ1-1, with a weak D call TRBD1 (5 bases). Trimming took 10 bases from V and 5 from J, leaving 11 bases between them. The CDR3 spans 11 residues. Germline assignment: CDR1 MGHDK and CDR2 SYGVNS. CDR3 in amino acids: CATGGGTEAFF. The CDR3 bases are TGTGCCACCGGGGGAGGAACTGAAGCTTTCTTT.

This chain connects TRBV30 to TRBJ1-1; 7 bases fit TRBD1. This CDR3 spans 16 amino acids. Per the germline V gene, CDR1 is GTSNPN and CDR2 is SVGIG (reference sequence). With 4 bases clipped from V and 5 bases from J, the junction kept 16 bases outside the gene matches. CDR3 in amino acids: CAWKGGPEGRRTEAFF. The CDR3 region has the DNA TGTGCCTGGAAAGGGGGCCCGGAAGGAAGGAGGACTGAAGCTTTCTTT.

The V gene is TRBV10-2, the J gene TRBJ1-3; 8 nucleotides match TRBD1. Germline V gene data show CDR1 as WSHSY and CDR2 as SAAADI. V lost 3 bases, J lost 0 bases, and 13 bases stayed unmatched. The CDR3 is made up of 19 amino acids. CDR3 nucleotide sequence: TGCGCCAGCAGTGAAACGACAGGGGTCAGTCGAAGCTCTGGAAACACCATATATTTT. It specifies CASSETTGVSRSSGNTIYF.

The chain links TRBV24-1 to TRBJ1-1; a possible D gene is TRBD1 (5 bases). Trimming pared 7 bases from V and 3 bases from J, leaving 14 bases between. The CDR3 spans 14 residues. In germline, CDR1 is KGHDR, CDR2 SFDVKD. The CDR3 region has the DNA TGTGCCACCAGAGGGACCCGGGGGGACACTGAAGCTTTCTTT. Amino acid sequence: CATRGTRGDTEAFF.

J is TRBJ2-5 and V is TRBV10-3, with 11 positions matching TRBD2. The CDR3 has 17 residues. The V gene end was trimmed by 3 bases and the J gene end by 3 bases; junction bases not matched to a gene: 9. Germline CDR1 is ENHRY and CDR2 is SYGVKD. In DNA, the CDR3 is TGTGCCATCAGTGACGGAACTAGCGGGAGTGACAAAGAGACCCAGTACTTC. This codes for CAISDGTSGSDKETQYF.

This clone was observed a handful of times. The rearrangement uses TRBV5-4 and TRBJ1-6, with D uncertain. This CDR3 contains 14 residues. Germline V lookup: CDR1 SGHNT, CDR2 YYREEE (reference sequence). V lost 4 bases and J lost 8, with 13 bases in between. The CDR3 region is CASSPDYGDSPLHF. CDR3 in DNA: TGTGCCAGCAGCCCCGACTACGGGGATTCACCCCTCCACTTT. The full variable domain, completed using reference TRBV5-4 and TRBJ1-6, is ETGVTQSPTHLIKTRGQQVTLRCSSQSGHNTVSWYQQALGQGPQFIFQYYREEENGRGNFPPRFSGLQFPNYSSELNVNALELDDSALYLCASSPDYGDSPLHFGNGTRLTVT.

CDR3 in amino acids: CASSKWGDTYEQYF. In nucleotides, the CDR3 is TGTGCCAGCAGCAAGTGGGGGGATACCTACGAGCAGTACTTC. The J gene is TRBJ2-7, the V gene TRBV21-1; TRBD2, the table's D call, lacks a check against the DNA. TRBV21-1 has pseudogene status. The CDR3 is 14 amino acids.

This sequence joins TRBV6-2 or TRBV6-3 and TRBJ2-7, with D possibly matching TRBD2 (6 bases). Germline CDR1 and CDR2: MNHEY and SVGEGT. Trimming stripped 4 bases from V and 0 bases from J, with 13 bases between. CDR3 size: 15 residues. The CDR3 DNA is TGTGCCAGCAGTTCAGCGGGCAAGAGCTCCTACGAGCAGTACTTC. This gives the protein CASSSAGKSSYEQYF.

This chain links TRBV19 with TRBJ1-2; possibly TRBD1 for D (6 bases). CDR3 length: 13 residues. Germline V gene sequence: CDR1 LNHDA, CDR2 SQIVND (reference sequence). Between the trimmed V and J ends, which lost 2 bases and 8 bases, there was a span of 12 bases. CDR3 DNA: TGTGCCAGTAGTATAAGCAGGGGTCGGGGCTACACCTTC. Translated: CASSISRGRGYTF.